What follows are 3 T cell receptor beta chains derived from one specimen sequenced in a study of T-cell reconstitution after alpha-beta-depleted transplantation in children. As it was prepared, the TCRbeta library received unique molecular identifiers. TCRdb itself ran the PCR reads through MiXCR, one entry per CDR3 protein. The sample lists approximately 300,000 distinct CDR3 sequences; about 9.9% were seen once. The sequencing here drew on peripheral blood, taken 180 days after TCRalphabeta/CD19-depleted stem cell transplant. All receptors come from a male patient aged 2 to 9 who had a stem cell transplant for chronic granulomatous disease, so the T cells may come from the graft donor.

This clonotype has a count of ten or more. The genes are TRBV7-2 and TRBJ1-4; TRBD1 matches at 7 bases. The CDR3 has 15 residues. The germline V gene encodes CDR1 SGHTA and CDR2 FQGNSA. J was trimmed by 5 bases and V by 5 bases; bases with no gene match: 8. The CDR3 nucleotides are TGTGCCAGCAGCCTGCGACCAGGGGGGAATGAAAAACTGTTTTTT. Encoded protein: CASSLRPGGNEKLFF.

At least ten counts were recorded for this clonotype. This chain links TRBV18 with TRBJ2-7; D may be TRBD2 (5 bases). There are 13 residues in the CDR3. From germline, CDR1 is KGHSH and CDR2 LQKENI. Trimming left V 2 bases short and J 6 bases short, with 11 bases between. The CDR3 DNA sequence: TGTGCCAGCTCACCAGGACGGGGTGCCGAGCAGTACTTC. It translates to CASSPGRGAEQYF.

This clonotype was observed many times. The chain carries TRBV2 and TRBJ2-2; a possible D gene is TRBD2 (6 bases). The CDR3 is 13 amino acids. V dropped 7 bases and J dropped 5 bases, with 11 bases sitting between them. CDR1 is SNHLY and CDR2 is FYNNEI in the germline V gene. CDR3 bases: TGTGCCAGCATTGGAGGGCGGACCGGGGAGCTGTTTTTT. Translation gives CASIGGRTGELFF.